Listed here are 15 T cell receptor beta chains from one sample, sequenced in a study of cytomegalovirus exposure and HLA in healthy donors. Use of 60 Vbeta and 13 Jbeta primers characterized the PCR. Sequenced by immunoSEQ multiplex PCR; TCRdb stores in-frame clones only, minus some. Of 150,000 to 200,000 clones detected, about 88% appear once; the ten largest clones hold 1.5% to 2%. Source material: PBMCs. The receptors originated from a woman aged 18-29 years in good health and CMV-seronegative.

The chain recombines TRBV29-1 with TRBJ2-5, with 7 positions matching TRBD1. J gave up 3 bases and V 7 bases, and 5 bases lay outside the gene matches. The CDR3 consists of 12 residues. Looked up from germline, CDR1 is SQVTM and CDR2 is ANQGSEA. CDR3 region: CSGTGTEETQYF. The CDR3 coding sequence is TGCAGCGGAACCGGGACAGAAGAGACCCAGTACTTC.

The chain joins TRBV11-3 to TRBJ2-7; 8 bases align to TRBD1. V lost 2 bases, J lost 2 bases, and 5 bases stayed unmatched. Germline CDR1 SGHNT, CDR2 YENEEA. The CDR3 spans 15 residues. The CDR3 DNA sequence: TGTGCCAGCAGCTTAAACCGGGACAGGACCTACGAGCAGTACTTC. Translating it yields CASSLNRDRTYEQYF.

This chain connects TRBV2 to TRBJ2-3; 10 nucleotides align to TRBD2. The CDR3 consists of 17 residues. The ends lost 6 bases at V and 2 bases at J; junction bases unmatched: 11. From germline, CDR1 is SNHLY and CDR2 FYNNEI. Written as DNA, the CDR3 is TGTGCCAGCAGGGCACCTCTAGCGGGGGAGTACACAGATACGCAGTATTTT. Protein: CASRAPLAGEYTDTQYF.

The rearrangement joins TRBV2 to TRBJ2-3, with D possibly matching TRBD1 (5 bases). CDR3 length equals 14 residues. Trimming shortened V by 4 bases and J by 3 bases, and 11 bases separated the two germline ends. CDR1 and CDR2 from the germline V gene are SNHLY and FYNNEI. The CDR3 region has the DNA TGTGCCAGCAGTGGCCAGGGTAGAACAGATACGCAGTATTTT. It encodes CASSGQGRTDTQYF.

The gene calls are TRBV6-5 and TRBJ2-5; D is unresolved. The J call is doubtful: the DNA matches TRBJ2-7 better. Looked up from germline, CDR1 is MNHEY and CDR2 is SVGAGI. This CDR3 is 11 amino acids long. The CDR3 loop reads CASKSAYEQYF. The CDR3, as DNA: TGTGCCAGCAAGAGTGCCTACGAGCAGTACTTC.

Worth noting for this clone: One junction end does not reproduce the germline sequence, and a read error may be involved. The chain employs TRBV18 and TRBJ2-7, with 10 nucleotides matching TRBD1. The CDR3 totals 16 residues. Germline V gene lookup returns CDR1 KGHSH and CDR2 LQKENI. This CDR3 is CASSLRTGGISHEQYF. As DNA, the CDR3 is TGTGCCAGCTCACTTCGGACAGGGGGAATCTCCCACGAGCAGTACTTC. The full variable domain, in which reference TRBV18 and TRBJ2-7 provide the parts outside the CDR3, is NAGVMQNPRHLVRRRGQEARLRCSPMKGHSHVYWYRQLPEEGLKFMVYLQKENIIDESGMPKERFSAEFPKEGPSILRIQQVVRGDSAAYFCASSLRTGGISHEQYFGPGTRLTVT.

The chain carries TRBV9 and TRBJ2-7, with 10 positions matching TRBD2. The CDR3 has 16 amino acids. Looked up from germline, CDR1 is SGDLS and CDR2 is YYNGEE. V lost 0 bases, J lost 2 bases, and 5 bases stayed unmatched. CDR3 amino acids: CASSVELLAGTYEQYF. The CDR3 DNA follows: TGTGCCAGCAGCGTAGAATTACTAGCGGGGACCTACGAGCAGTACTTC.

The gene calls are TRBV7-2 and TRBJ2-6; D possibly corresponds to TRBD1 (5 bases). CDR1 SGHTA and CDR2 FQGNSA come from the germline V gene. Deletions cut 5 bases from V and 0 bases from J, with 14 bases between. CDR3 length equals 17 residues. CDR3 coding DNA: TGTGCCAGCAGCCCACACCAGGGTGCCTCTGGGGCCAACGTCCTGACTTTC. Its translation is CASSPHQGASGANVLTF.

The CDR3 sequence is CASSPGAGVNTEAFF. The CDR3 DNA follows: TGTGCCAGCTCACCCGGAGCCGGGGTGAACACTGAAGCTTTCTTT. This rearrangement joins TRBV18 to TRBJ1-1, with D hard to call. This CDR3 spans 15 amino acids. V lost 3 bases, J lost 0 bases, and 11 bases lay in between. The germline V gene encodes CDR1 KGHSH and CDR2 LQKENI.

The chain recombines TRBV19 with TRBJ1-4, with D maybe TRBD1 (5 bases). Germline CDR1 is LNHDA and CDR2 is SQIVND (reference sequence). V was pared by 3 bases and J by 4 bases, with 9 bases between. The CDR3 extends over 14 amino acids. Here the CDR3 reads CASSIDSYNEKLFF. CDR3 in DNA: TGTGCCAGTAGTATTGACAGCTATAATGAAAAACTGTTTTTT.

With respect to this clone: At one end, the junction sequence differs from germline, possibly due to a read error. V and J are TRBV4-1 and TRBJ2-7; D remains unclear. Germline V gives CDR1 MGHRA, CDR2 YSYEKL. This CDR3 has 11 residues. CDR3 region: CASSAAYGQYF. CDR3 nucleotide sequence: TGCGCCAGCAGCGCTGCCTACGGGCAGTACTTC.

The J gene is TRBJ2-7, the V gene TRBV19, with 7 bases fitting TRBD2. V gave up 7 bases and J gave up 4 bases; unmatched junction bases: 7. Germline CDR1 is LNHDA and CDR2 is SQIVND (reference sequence). CDR3 length: 13 residues. For the CDR3, the DNA is TGTGCCAGTATGAGTGCGGGGGATTACGAGCAGTACTTC. It codes for CASMSAGDYEQYF. The full variable domain, with the rest looked up from reference TRBV19 and TRBJ2-7, is DGGITQSPKYLFRKEGQNVTLSCEQNLNHDAMYWYRQDPGQGLRLIYYSQIVNDFQKGDIAEGYSVSREKKESFPLTVTSAQKNPTAFYLCASMSAGDYEQYFGPGTRLTVT.

This chain links TRBV6-5 with TRBJ2-3; D perhaps matches TRBD2 (5 bases). Trimming pared 0 bases from V and 1 base from J, leaving 11 bases between. The CDR3 extends over 16 amino acids. Germline CDR1 is MNHEY and CDR2 is SVGAGI. The CDR3 nucleotides are TGTGCCAGCAGTTACTCGTGGGAGCACCGCACAGATACGCAGTATTTT. It specifies CASSYSWEHRTDTQYF.

This chain joins TRBV5-1 and TRBJ2-7, with 11 bases fitting TRBD1. Germline lookup yields CDR1 SGHRS and CDR2 YFSETQ. Losses at the gene ends were 4 bases for V and 4 bases for J; bases not matched to a gene: 7. The CDR3 extends over 15 amino acids. CDR3: CASSDPGQGVYEQYF. DNA for the CDR3: TGCGCCAGCAGCGACCCGGGACAGGGGGTTTACGAGCAGTACTTC. The variable domain in full, with the rest retrieved from reference TRBV5-1 and TRBJ2-7, is KAGVTQTPRYLIKTRGQQVTLSCSPISGHRSVSWYQQTPGQGLQFLFEYFSETQRNKGNFPGRFSGRQFSNSRSEMNVSTLELGDSALYLCASSDPGQGVYEQYFGPGTRLTVT.

J is TRBJ1-5 and V is TRBV18; D is ambiguous. Trimming shortened V by 6 bases and J by 2 bases, and 17 bases separated the two germline ends. The CDR3 is made up of 16 amino acids. Germline V gene sequence: CDR1 KGHSH, CDR2 LQKENI. The CDR3 nucleotides read TGTGCCAGCTCCGGAGAGGCTTTTTTGGGCAATCAGCCCCAGCATTTT. This codes for CASSGEAFLGNQPQHF.